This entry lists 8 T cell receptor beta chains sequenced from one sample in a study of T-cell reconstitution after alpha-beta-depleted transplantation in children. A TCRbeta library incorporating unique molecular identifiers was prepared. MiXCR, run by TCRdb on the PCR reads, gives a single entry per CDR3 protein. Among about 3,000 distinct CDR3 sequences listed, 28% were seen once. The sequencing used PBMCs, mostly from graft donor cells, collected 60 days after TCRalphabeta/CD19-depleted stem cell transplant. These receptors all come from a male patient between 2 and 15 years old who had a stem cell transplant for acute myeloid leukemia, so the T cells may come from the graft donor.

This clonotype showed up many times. CDR3 sequence: CAISESTGNSYEQYF. The DNA of the CDR3 is TGTGCCATCAGTGAGTCTACAGGCAACTCCTACGAGCAGTACTTC. The V gene is TRBV10-3, the J gene TRBJ2-7, with D perhaps matching TRBD1 (5 bases). Germline V gene lookup returns CDR1 ENHRY and CDR2 SYGVKD. Deletions cut 0 bases from V and 0 bases from J, with 9 bases between. This CDR3 region has 15 residues.

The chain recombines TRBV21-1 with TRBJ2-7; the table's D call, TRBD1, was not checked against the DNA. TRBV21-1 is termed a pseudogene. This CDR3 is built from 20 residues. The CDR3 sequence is CASSREIRGRPAFGAYEQYF. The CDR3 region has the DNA TGTGCCAGCAGCAGGGAAATCAGGGGGCGTCCCGCGTTTGGGGCCTACGAGCAGTACTTC.

The CDR3 bases are TGTGCCTGGAATGTGGGCTATACTTGGACCCAGTACTTC. Its translation is CAWNVGYTWTQYF. The chain carries TRBV30 and TRBJ2-5, with no clear D. The CDR3 extends over 13 amino acids. Looked up from germline, CDR1 is GTSNPN and CDR2 is SVGIG (reference sequence). Trimming took off 4 bases at V and 7 bases at J, with 16 bases between the two ends.

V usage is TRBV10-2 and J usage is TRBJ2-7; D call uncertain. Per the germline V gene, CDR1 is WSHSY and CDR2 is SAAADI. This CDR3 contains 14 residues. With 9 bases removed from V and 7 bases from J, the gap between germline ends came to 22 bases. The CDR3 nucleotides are TGCGCCAGAAGTCCTTCCGGGCCTACTCGTGAGCAGTACTTC. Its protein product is CARSPSGPTREQYF.

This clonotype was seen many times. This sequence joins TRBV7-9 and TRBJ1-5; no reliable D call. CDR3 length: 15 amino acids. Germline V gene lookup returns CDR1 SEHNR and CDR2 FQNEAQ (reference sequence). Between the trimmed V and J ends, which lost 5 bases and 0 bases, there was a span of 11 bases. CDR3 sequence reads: CASSADGYSNQPQHF. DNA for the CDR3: TGTGCCAGCAGCGCGGACGGATATAGCAATCAGCCCCAGCATTTT.

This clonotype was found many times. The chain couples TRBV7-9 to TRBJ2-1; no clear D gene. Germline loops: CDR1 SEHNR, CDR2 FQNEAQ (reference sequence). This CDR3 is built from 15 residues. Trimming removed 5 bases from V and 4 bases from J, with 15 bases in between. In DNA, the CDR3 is TGTGCCAGCAGCGAGACACCCGAGGTTTACAATGAGCAGTTCTTC. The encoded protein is CASSETPEVYNEQFF. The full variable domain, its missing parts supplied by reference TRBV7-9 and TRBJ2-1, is DTGVSQNPRHKITKRGQNVTFRCDPISEHNRLYWYRQTLGQGPEFLTYFQNEAQLEKSRLLSDRFSAERPKGSFSTLEIQRTEQGDSAMYLCASSETPEVYNEQFFGPGTRLTVL.

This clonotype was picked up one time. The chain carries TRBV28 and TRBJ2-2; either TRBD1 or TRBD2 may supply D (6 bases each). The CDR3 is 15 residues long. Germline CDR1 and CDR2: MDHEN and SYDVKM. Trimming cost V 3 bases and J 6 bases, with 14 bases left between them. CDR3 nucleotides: TGTGCCAGCAGTTTCAACGGGGGCGTATCCGGGGAGCTGTTTTTT. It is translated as CASSFNGGVSGELFF.

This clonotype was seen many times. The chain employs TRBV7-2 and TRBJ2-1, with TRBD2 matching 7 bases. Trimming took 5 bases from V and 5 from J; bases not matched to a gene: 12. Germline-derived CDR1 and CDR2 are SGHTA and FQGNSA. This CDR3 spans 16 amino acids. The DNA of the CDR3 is TGTGCCAGCAGCCTTACCGGGGGACTACCTAACAATGAGCAGTTCTTC. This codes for CASSLTGGLPNNEQFF.